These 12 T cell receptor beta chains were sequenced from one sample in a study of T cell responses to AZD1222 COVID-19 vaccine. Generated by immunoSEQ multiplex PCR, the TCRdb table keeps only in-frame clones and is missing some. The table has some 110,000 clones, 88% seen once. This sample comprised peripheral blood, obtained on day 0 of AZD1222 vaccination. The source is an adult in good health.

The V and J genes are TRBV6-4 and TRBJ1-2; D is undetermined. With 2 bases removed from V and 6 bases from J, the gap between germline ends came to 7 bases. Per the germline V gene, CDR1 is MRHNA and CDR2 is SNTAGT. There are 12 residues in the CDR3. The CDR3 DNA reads TGTGCCAGCAGTGACGGACTGGATGGCTACACCTTC. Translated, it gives CASSDGLDGYTF.

The CDR3 bases are TGTGCCAGCAGCCCCCGACAGGTTCCACCCCTCCACTTT. It yields the protein CASSPRQVPPLHF. The V and J genes are TRBV7-2 and TRBJ1-6; tentatively, D is TRBD1 (6 bases). The CDR3 contains 13 residues. V was shortened by 5 bases and J by 11 bases, with 13 bases between the two germline ends. Per the germline V gene, CDR1 is SGHTA and CDR2 is FQGNSA.

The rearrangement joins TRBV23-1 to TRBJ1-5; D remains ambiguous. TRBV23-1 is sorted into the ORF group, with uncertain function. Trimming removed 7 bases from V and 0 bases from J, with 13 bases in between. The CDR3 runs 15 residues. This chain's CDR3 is CASTPAVHSNQPQHF. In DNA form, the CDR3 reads TGCGCCAGCACCCCGGCAGTTCATAGCAATCAGCCCCAGCATTTT.

The CDR3 region is CASGQGSNQPQHF. CDR3 bases: TGTGCCAGTGGACAGGGGAGCAATCAGCCCCAGCATTTT. The rearrangement joins TRBV3-1 (or the pseudogene TRBV3-2) to TRBJ1-5; 9 bases are a match to TRBD1. CDR3 length: 13 residues. Trimming removed 9 bases from V and 1 base from J; junction bases left unmatched: 1. Germline V lookup: CDR1 LGHDT, CDR2 YNNKEL (reference sequence).

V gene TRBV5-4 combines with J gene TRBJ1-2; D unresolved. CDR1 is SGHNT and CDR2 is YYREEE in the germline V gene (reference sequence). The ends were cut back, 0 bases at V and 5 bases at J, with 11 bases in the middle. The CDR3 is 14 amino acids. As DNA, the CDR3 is TGTGCCAGCAGCTTGGCCGAAGGAAGATATGGCTACACCTTC. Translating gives CASSLAEGRYGYTF.

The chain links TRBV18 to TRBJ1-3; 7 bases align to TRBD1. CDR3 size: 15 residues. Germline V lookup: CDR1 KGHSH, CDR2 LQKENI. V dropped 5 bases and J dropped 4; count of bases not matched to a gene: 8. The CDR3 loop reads CASSSKTGFGNTIYF. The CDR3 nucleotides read TGTGCCAGCTCATCCAAGACAGGGTTCGGAAACACCATATATTTT.

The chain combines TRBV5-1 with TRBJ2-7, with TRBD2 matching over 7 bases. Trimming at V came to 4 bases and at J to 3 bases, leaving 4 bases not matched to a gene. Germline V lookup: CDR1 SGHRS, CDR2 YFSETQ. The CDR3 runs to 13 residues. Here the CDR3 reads CASSLGGYYEQYF. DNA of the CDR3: TGCGCCAGCAGCCTGGGAGGGTACTACGAGCAGTACTTC.

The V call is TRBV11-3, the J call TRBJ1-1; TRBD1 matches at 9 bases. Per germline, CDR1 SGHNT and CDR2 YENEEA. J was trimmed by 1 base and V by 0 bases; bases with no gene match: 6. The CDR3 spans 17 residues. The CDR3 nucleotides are TGTGCCAGCAGCTTAGACCCGGGACAGGGAAAGAACACTGAAGCTTTCTTT. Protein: CASSLDPGQGKNTEAFF.

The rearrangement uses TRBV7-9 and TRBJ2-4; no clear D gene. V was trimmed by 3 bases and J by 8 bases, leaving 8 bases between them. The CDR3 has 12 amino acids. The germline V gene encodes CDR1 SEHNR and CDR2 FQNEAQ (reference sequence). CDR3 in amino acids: CASSFRADIQYF. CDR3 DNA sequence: TGTGCCAGCAGCTTTAGGGCGGACATTCAGTACTTC.

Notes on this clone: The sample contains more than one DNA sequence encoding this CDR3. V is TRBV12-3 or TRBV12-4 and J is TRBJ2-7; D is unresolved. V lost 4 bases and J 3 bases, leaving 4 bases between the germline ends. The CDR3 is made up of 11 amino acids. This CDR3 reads CASSSNYEQYF. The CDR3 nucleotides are TGTGCCAGCAGTTCGAACTACGAGCAGTACTTC.

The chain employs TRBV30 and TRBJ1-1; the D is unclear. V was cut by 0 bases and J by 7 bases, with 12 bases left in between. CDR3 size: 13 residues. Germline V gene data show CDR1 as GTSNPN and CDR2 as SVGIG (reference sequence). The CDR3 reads CAWSVGSGFEAFF. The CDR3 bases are TGTGCCTGGAGTGTGGGGTCGGGATTTGAAGCTTTCTTT.

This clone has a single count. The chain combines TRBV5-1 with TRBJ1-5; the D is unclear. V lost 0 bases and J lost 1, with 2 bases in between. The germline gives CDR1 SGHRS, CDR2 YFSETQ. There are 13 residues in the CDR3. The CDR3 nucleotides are TGCGCCAGCAGCTTGGACAGCAATCAGCCCCAGCATTTT. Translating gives CASSLDSNQPQHF.